There are many counts of the clone carrying this T cell receptor beta chain. Its cognate antigen is unknown. Thyroid ultrasound, orbital computed tomography, TRAb, serum thyroxine and clinical symptoms formed the basis of diagnosis. This CDR3 is built from 15 residues. Germline values: CDR1 SQVTM, CDR2 ANQGSEA. Trimming cost V 7 bases and J 2 bases, with 21 bases left between them. The TCR beta CDR3 regions underwent amplification from RNA transcripts. First-round RT-PCR used HTBI primers; second-round multiplex PCR followed. Each CDR3 protein gets one entry after TCRdb re-called the multiplex PCR reads with MiXCR. This table has 210,000 or so distinct CDR3 sequences, 25% to 30% appearing once. The data were taken from a study of Graves' ophthalmopathy and Graves' hyperthyroidism. Study overall: The blood sample was drawn at first diagnosis and before any treatment.

The study, taken as a whole, reports: Blood repertoires reportedly contained most expanded thyroid clonotypes above 0.001 frequency. Stable hyperthyroidism and ophthalmopathy were told apart by a 13-signature model, which achieved 85% to 90% sensitivity and 81.08% specificity.

Material: peripheral blood. The genes are TRBV29-1 and TRBJ2-7; D possibly uses TRBD1 or TRBD2 (5 bases each). This clonotype was sampled from a man aged 50 to 60 with Graves' ophthalmopathy. CDR3 nucleotide sequence: TGCAGCGGAACCCTCCGGGACGTCAACCCCTACGAGCAGTACTTC. Amino acids: CSGTLRDVNPYEQYF.